Sequencing of this TCR beta chain was carried out in a study of CD8+ T cells in alopecia areata. TCR sequencing used cDNA made by reverse transcription of extracted RNA. Data came from immunoSEQ multiplex PCR; TCRdb stores just in-frame clones and leaves some out. Of 200,000 to 250,000 clones listed, 50% to 70% are singletons. The germline gives CDR1 SGHVS, CDR2 FQNEAQ. The CDR3 totals 14 residues. V was clipped by 2 bases and J by 1 base, with 8 bases between them. Findings and caveats of the study: An increase in clonality over normal scalp was evident in lesional scalp, especially alopecia totalis/universalis.

This clone has just one count. Its antigen is undetermined. The source is a human donor with alopecia areata. This material consisted of CD4+ T cells sorted from blood, taken at week 0. The rearrangement uses TRBV7-8 and TRBJ1-1; no firm D call. The chain's CDR3 is CASSLTAPNTEAFF. CDR3 coding DNA: TGTGCCAGCAGCTTAACGGCCCCGAACACTGAAGCTTTCTTT.